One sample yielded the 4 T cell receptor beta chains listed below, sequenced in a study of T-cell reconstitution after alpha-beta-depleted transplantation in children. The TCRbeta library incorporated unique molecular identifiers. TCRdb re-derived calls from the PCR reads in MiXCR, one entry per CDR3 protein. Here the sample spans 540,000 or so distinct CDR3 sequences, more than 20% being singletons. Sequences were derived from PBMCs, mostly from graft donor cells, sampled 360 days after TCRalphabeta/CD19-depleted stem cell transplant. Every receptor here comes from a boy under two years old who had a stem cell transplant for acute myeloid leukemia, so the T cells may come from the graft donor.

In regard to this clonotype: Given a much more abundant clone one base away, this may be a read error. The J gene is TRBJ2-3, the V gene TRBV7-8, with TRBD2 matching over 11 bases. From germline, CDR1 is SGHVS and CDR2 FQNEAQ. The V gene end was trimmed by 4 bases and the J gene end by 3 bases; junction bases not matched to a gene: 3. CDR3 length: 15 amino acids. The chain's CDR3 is CASSSTSGGTDTQYF. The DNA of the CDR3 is TGTGCCAGCAGCTCCACTAGCGGGGGAACAGATACGCAGTATTTT.

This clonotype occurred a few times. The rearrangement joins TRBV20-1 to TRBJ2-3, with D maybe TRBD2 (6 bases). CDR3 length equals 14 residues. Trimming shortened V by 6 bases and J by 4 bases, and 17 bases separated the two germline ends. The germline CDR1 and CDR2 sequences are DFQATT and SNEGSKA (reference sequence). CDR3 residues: CSAVGLLASDTQYF. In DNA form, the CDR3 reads TGCAGTGCGGTCGGATTGCTAGCGTCAGATACGCAGTATTTT.

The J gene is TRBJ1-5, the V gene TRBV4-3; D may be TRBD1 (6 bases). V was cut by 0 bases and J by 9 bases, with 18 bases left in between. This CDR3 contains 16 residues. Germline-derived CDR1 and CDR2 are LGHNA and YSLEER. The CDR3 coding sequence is TGCGCCAGCAGCCAAGATCTACTCAGGGGCGGAGGGCCCCAGCATTTT. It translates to CASSQDLLRGGGPQHF.

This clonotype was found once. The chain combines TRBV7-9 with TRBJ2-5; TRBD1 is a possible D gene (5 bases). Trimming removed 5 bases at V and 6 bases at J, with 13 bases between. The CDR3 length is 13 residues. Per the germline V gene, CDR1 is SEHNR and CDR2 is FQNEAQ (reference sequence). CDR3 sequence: CASSLATAKTQYF. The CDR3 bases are TGTGCCAGCAGCCTGGCGACAGCGAAGACCCAGTACTTC.